This T cell receptor (beta chain) was recovered during a study of blood T cell repertoires in COVID-19. Study in general: Acute-phase and convalescent COVID-19 samples originated in the United States, Italy and Spain. The analysed material was cDNA or gDNA that came from T cells, B-cell-depleted T cells, or PBMCs.

Authors' data handling: Nucleated cell number was recorded as an estimate derived from reference gene primer amplification. Here immunoSEQ multiplex PCR was the method, and the copy in TCRdb shows in-frame clones only, minus some. V, J and clone size are taken as reported in that table, and D and trimming were inferred from the DNA itself. The sample has around 87,000 clones; roughly 90% are singletons. V shed 2 bases, J shed 10 bases, and the junction held 13 bases outside the gene matches. This CDR3 has 15 residues. Germline V gene data show CDR1 as MNHNS and CDR2 as SASEGT. This sequence joins TRBV6-1 and TRBJ1-1; 7 positions agree with TRBD1. Sequenced material: peripheral blood. This TCR was sampled from a human donor with active COVID-19. The donor label of this sample is uncertain. The CDR3 here is CASSENPQGSLRAFF. CDR3 coding DNA: TGTGCCAGCAGTGAAAATCCACAGGGGTCCCTGAGAGCTTTCTTT.